In this sample, the clone carrying this T cell receptor beta chain turned up a few times. This sample was included in a study of CD8+ T cells in alopecia areata. The wider study: Those treated were given oral tofacitinib at 5 to 10 mg twice daily.

This CDR3 is built from 16 residues. The germline V gene encodes CDR1 KGHSH and CDR2 LQKENI. V lost 0 bases and J 3 bases, leaving 9 bases between the germline ends. RNA extraction and reverse transcription yielded cDNA as sequencing template. Assay used: immunoSEQ multiplex PCR; TCRdb lists only in-frame clones, some missing. The sample contains approximately 150,000 clones, 40% to 65% of which appear only once. This rearrangement joins TRBV18 to TRBJ2-6; D is perhaps TRBD1 (6 bases). Sequences were derived from CD4+ T cells sorted from blood, sampled at week 0. This clonotype was sampled from a human donor with alopecia areata. The DNA for the CDR3 is TGTGCCAGCTCACCACCCAGGGGATTTGGGGCCAACGTCCTGACTTTC. This codes for CASSPPRGFGANVLTF.